This passage covers 8 T cell receptor beta chains from one sample sequenced in a study of blood T cells in healthy people across ages. Combining a sample-barcoded 5' primer with a J-beta primer mix, a second PCR ran for roughly 6 to 11 cycles. Each CDR3 protein is one row after TCRdb ran MiXCR on the 5' RACE reads. The top ten hold under 4% of the sample, which has some 800,000 distinct CDR3 sequences, more than 20% seen once. These data also featured in a second study, about T cells of mothers and their children.

The sample taken for sequencing was blood. All receptors come from a boy younger than 18 in good health.

This clonotype has a handful of counts. J is TRBJ2-7 and V is TRBV6-5; 8 bases align to TRBD1. The J segment lost 6 bases and the V segment lost 5 bases, leaving 6 bases of the junction unmatched. The CDR3 has 13 residues. Germline lookup yields CDR1 MNHEY and CDR2 SVGAGI. CDR3 DNA: TGTGCCAGCAGTCGACCAGGGGGCCCCGAGCAGTACTTC. This gives the protein CASSRPGGPEQYF.

This chain links TRBV24-1 with TRBJ2-3, with no clear D. CDR3 length: 14 amino acids. Trimming shortened V by 4 bases and J by 0 bases, and 7 bases separated the two germline ends. In germline, CDR1 is KGHDR, CDR2 SFDVKD. CDR3 sequence: CATSDRPSTDTQYF. CDR3 bases: TGTGCCACCAGTGACCGACCCAGCACAGATACGCAGTATTTT.

The genes are TRBV2 and TRBJ2-4; D is uncertain. The V end lost 6 bases, the J end lost 0 bases, and 9 bases lay between the germline ends. CDR1 SNHLY and CDR2 FYNNEI come from the germline V gene. The CDR3 loop spans 14 amino acids. Here the CDR3 DNA reads TGTGCCAGCAGGATAGCAGTAGCCAAAAACATTCAGTACTTC. Translation: CASRIAVAKNIQYF.

V usage is TRBV28 and J usage is TRBJ2-4, with D perhaps matching TRBD1 (6 bases). In germline, CDR1 is MDHEN, CDR2 SYDVKM. CDR3 length equals 15 residues. Trimming left V 6 bases short and J 7 bases short, with 19 bases between. CDR3 in amino acids: CASSFQGTTGNIQYF. CDR3 sequence (DNA): TGTGCCAGCAGCTTTCAAGGCACAACAGGGAACATTCAGTACTTC.

V is TRBV14 and J is TRBJ2-5; D may be TRBD1 (6 bases). CDR1 is SGHDN, CDR2 FVKESK, per germline. The length of the CDR3 is 16 residues. The V gene lost 0 bases and the J gene lost 5 bases, with 16 bases spanning the gap. In DNA, the CDR3 is TGTGCCAGCAGCCAAGATCGCAACAGGGTCGAGGAGACCCAGTACTTC. It translates to CASSQDRNRVEETQYF. Together with reference TRBV14 and TRBJ2-5, the CDR3 gives the full variable domain: EAGVTQFPSHSVIEKGQTVTLRCDPISGHDNLYWYRRVMGKEIKFLLHFVKESKQDESGMPNNRFLAERTGGTYSTLKVQPAELEDSGVYFCASSQDRNRVEETQYFGPGTRLLVL.

There are a few counts of this clonotype. The chain carries TRBV12-3 or TRBV12-4 and TRBJ1-2, with D maybe TRBD1 (6 bases). V dropped 1 base and J dropped 2 bases, with 11 bases sitting between them. The CDR3 length is 15 residues. The CDR3 loop is CASSLVAGANYGYTF. CDR3 coding DNA: TGTGCCAGCAGTTTAGTGGCGGGGGCAAACTATGGCTACACCTTC.

In the case of this clonotype: The junction does not match germline at one end; this may be a read error. The gene calls are TRBV7-2 and TRBJ2-5; TRBD2 aligns across 7 bases. From germline, CDR1 is SGHTA and CDR2 FQGNSA. The CDR3 contains 15 residues. The DNA of the CDR3 is TGTGTCAGCAGTAACAGCGGGACCGCGGGAGAGACCCAGTACTTC. Its protein product is CVSSNSGTAGETQYF.

This clonotype occurred a few times. The chain has TRBV20-1 and TRBJ2-3; possibly TRBD1 or TRBD2 for D (5 bases each). The CDR3 has 13 amino acids. Germline lookup yields CDR1 DFQATT and CDR2 SNEGSKA (reference sequence). The V end lost 6 bases, the J end lost 2 bases, and 12 bases lay between the germline ends. For the CDR3, the DNA is TGCAGTGCCCGGAGAGGGGACACAGATACGCAGTATTTT. Translated: CSARRGDTDTQYF.